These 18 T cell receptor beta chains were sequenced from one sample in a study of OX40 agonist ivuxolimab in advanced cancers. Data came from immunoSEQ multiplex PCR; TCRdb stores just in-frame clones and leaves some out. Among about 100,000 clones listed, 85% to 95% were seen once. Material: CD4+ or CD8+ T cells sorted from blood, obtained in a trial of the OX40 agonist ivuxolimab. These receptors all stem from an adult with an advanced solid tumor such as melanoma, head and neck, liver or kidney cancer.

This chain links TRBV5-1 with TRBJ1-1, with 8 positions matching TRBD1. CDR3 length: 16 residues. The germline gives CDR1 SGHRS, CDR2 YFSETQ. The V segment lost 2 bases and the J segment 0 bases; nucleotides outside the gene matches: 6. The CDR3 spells CASSLKQGGMNTEAFF. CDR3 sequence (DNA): TGCGCCAGCAGCTTAAAACAGGGGGGAATGAACACTGAAGCTTTCTTT.

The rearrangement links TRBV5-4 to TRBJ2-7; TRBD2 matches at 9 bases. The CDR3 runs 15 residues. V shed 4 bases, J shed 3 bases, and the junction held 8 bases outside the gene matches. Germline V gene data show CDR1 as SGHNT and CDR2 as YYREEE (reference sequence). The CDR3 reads CASSPAGGALYEQYF. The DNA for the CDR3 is TGTGCCAGCAGCCCCGCGGGGGGGGCCCTCTACGAGCAGTACTTC.

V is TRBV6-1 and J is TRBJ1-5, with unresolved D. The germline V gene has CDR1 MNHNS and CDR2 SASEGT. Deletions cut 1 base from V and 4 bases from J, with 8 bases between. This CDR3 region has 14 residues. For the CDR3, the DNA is TGTGCCAGCAGTGAAGGTTTCCAAAATCAGCCCCAGCATTTT. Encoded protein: CASSEGFQNQPQHF.

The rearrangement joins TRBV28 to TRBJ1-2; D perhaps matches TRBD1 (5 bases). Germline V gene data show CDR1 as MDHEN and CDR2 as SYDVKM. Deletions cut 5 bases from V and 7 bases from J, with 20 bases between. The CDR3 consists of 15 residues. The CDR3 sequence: CASSASDLRGPGYTF. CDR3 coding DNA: TGTGCCAGCAGTGCCTCCGATCTAAGGGGACCTGGCTACACCTTC.

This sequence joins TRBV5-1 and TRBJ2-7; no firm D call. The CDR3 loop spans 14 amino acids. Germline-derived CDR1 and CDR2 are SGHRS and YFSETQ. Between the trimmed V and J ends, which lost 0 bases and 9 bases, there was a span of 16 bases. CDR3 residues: CASSLGVGPQGQYF. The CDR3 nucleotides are TGCGCCAGCAGCTTGGGGGTAGGCCCTCAAGGGCAGTACTTC.

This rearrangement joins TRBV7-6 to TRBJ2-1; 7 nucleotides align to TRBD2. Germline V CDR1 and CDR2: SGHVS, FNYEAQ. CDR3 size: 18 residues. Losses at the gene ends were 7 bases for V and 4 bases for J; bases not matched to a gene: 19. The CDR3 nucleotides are TGTGCCAGCACCACCGAAGGGTGGGACTACACGGGGTACAATGAGCAGTTCTTC. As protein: CASTTEGWDYTGYNEQFF.

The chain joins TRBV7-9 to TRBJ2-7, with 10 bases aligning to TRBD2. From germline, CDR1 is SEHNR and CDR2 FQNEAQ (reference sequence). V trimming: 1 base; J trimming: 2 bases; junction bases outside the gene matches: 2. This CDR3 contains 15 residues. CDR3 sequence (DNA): TGTGCCAGCAGCTTAGAACTAGCGGGAACCTACGAGCAGTACTTC. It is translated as CASSLELAGTYEQYF.

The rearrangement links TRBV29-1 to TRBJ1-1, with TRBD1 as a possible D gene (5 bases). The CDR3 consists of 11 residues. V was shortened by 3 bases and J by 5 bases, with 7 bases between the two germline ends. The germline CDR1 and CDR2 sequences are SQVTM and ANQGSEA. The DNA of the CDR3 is TGCAGCGTTGATGGGGCAACTGAAGCTTTCTTT. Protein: CSVDGATEAFF. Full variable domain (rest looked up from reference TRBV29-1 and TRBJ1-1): SAVISQKPSRDICQRGTSLTIQCQVDSQVTMMFWYRQQPGQSLTLIATANQGSEATYESGFVIDKFPISRPNLTFSTLTVSNMSPEDSSIYLCSVDGATEAFFGQGTRLTVV.

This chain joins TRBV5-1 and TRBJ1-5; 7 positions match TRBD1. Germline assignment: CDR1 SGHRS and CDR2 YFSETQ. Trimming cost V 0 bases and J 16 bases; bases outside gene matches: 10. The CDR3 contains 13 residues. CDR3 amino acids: CASSLEVGTVAHF. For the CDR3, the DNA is TGCGCCAGCAGCTTGGAGGTTGGGACAGTGGCCCATTTT.

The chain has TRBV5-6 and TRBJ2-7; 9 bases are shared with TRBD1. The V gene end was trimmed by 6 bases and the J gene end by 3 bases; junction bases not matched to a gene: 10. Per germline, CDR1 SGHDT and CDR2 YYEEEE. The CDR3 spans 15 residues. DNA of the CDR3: TGTGCCAGCACCACGCCGACAGGGGGTAACTACGAGCAGTACTTC. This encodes CASTTPTGGNYEQYF.

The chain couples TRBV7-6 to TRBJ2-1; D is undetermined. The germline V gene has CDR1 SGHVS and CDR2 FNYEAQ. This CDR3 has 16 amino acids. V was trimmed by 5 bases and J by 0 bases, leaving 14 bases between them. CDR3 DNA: TGTGCCAGCAGCGACCCGGCCAGGAGCTCCTACAATGAGCAGTTCTTC. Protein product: CASSDPARSSYNEQFF.

The CDR3 region has the DNA TGTGCCAGTAGATCAGGGGGCAGCAATCAGCCCCAGCATTTT. Amino acid sequence: CASRSGGSNQPQHF. The chain links TRBV19 to TRBJ1-5; TRBD1 aligns across 8 bases. The CDR3 spans 14 residues. The germline gives CDR1 LNHDA, CDR2 SQIVND (reference sequence). V shed 6 bases and J 1 base; nucleotides not matched to a gene: 2. The variable domain in full, with the rest retrieved from reference TRBV19 and TRBJ1-5, is DGGITQSPKYLFRKEGQNVTLSCEQNLNHDAMYWYRQDPGQGLRLIYYSQIVNDFQKGDIAEGYSVSREKKESFPLTVTSAQKNPTAFYLCASRSGGSNQPQHFGDGTRLSIL.

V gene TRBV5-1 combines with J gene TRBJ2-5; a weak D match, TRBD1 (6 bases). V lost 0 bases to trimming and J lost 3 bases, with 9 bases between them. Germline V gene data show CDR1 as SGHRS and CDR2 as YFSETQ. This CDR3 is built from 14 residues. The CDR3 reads CASSLGQAKETQYF. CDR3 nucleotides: TGCGCCAGCAGCTTGGGACAGGCTAAAGAGACCCAGTACTTC.

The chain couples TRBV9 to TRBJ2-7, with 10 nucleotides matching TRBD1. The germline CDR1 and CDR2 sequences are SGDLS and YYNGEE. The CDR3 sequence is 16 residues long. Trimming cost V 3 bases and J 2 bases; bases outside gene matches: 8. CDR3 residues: CASSAGTGARTYEQYF. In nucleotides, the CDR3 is TGTGCCAGCAGCGCCGGGACAGGGGCTCGAACCTACGAGCAGTACTTC. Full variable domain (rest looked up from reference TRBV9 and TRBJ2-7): DSGVTQTPKHLITATGQRVTLRCSPRSGDLSVYWYQQSLDQGLQFLIQYYNGEERAKGNILERFSAQQFPDLHSELNLSSLELGDSALYFCASSAGTGARTYEQYFGPGTRLTVT.

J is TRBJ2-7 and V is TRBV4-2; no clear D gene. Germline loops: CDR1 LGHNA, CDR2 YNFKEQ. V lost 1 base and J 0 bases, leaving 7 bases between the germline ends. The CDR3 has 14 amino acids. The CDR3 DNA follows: TGTGCCAGCAGCCAAGTTGCAGACTCCTACGAGCAGTACTTC. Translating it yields CASSQVADSYEQYF.

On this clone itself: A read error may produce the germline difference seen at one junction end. CDR3 coding DNA: TGCGCCAGCAGCCAAGGCCTAGCGGGAGTACGCTACAATGAGCAGTTCTTC. It yields the protein CASSQGLAGVRYNEQFF. The chain uses TRBV7-2 and TRBJ2-1; 10 nucleotides agree with TRBD2. Germline CDR1 and CDR2: SGHTA and FQGNSA. CDR3 size: 17 residues.

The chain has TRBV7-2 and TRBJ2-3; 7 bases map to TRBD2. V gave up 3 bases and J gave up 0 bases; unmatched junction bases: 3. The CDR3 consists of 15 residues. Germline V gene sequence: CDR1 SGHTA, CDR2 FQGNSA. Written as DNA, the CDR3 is TGTGCCAGCAGCTTTAGAGCGGGGAGCACAGATACGCAGTATTTT. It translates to CASSFRAGSTDTQYF.

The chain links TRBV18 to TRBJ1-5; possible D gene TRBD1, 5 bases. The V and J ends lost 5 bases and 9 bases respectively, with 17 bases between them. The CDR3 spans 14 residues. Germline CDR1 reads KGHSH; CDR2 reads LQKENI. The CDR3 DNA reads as TGTGCCAGCTCAGCCGAAAACGAGGGGTCGCCCCAGCATTTT. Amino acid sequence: CASSAENEGSPQHF.